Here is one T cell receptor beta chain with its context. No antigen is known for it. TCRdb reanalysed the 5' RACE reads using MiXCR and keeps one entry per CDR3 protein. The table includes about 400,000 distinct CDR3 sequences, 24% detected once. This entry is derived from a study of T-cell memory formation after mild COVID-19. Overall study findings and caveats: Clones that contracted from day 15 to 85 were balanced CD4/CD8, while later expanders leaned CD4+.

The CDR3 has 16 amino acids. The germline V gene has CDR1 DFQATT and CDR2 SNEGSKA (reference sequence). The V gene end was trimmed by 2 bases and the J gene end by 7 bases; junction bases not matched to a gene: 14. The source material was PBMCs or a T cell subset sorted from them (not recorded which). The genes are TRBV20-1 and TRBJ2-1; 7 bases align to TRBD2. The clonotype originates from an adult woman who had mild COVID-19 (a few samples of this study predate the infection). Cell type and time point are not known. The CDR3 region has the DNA TGCAGTGCTAGATGGCGTTTGCGGGGGTCTCGGAATGAGCAGTTCTTC. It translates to CSARWRLRGSRNEQFF.